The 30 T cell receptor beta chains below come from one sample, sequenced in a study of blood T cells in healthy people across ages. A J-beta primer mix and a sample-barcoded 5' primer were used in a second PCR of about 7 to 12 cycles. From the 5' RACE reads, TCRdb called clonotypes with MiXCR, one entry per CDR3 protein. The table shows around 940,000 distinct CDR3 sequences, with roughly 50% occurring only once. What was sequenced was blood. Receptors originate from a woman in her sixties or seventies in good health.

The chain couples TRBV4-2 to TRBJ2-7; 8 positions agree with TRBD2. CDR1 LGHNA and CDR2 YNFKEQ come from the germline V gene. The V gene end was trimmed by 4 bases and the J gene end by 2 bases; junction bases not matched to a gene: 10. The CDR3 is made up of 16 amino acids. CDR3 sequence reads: CASSPEALAGAYEQYF. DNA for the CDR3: TGTGCCAGCAGCCCCGAAGCGCTAGCGGGCGCCTACGAGCAGTACTTC.

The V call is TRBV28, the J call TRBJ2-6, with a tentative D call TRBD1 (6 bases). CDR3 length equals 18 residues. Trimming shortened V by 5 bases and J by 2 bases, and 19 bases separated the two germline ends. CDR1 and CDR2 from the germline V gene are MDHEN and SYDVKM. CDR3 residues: CASSQTGPGRAGANVLTF. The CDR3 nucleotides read TGTGCCAGCAGTCAAACAGGGCCCGGAAGGGCTGGGGCCAACGTCCTGACTTTC.

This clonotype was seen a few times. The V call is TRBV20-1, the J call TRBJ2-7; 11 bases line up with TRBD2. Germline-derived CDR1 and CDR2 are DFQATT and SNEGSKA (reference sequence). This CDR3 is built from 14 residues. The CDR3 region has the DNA TGCAGCGCCATTCCTAGCGGGAGGTCCTACGAGCAGTACTTC. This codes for CSAIPSGRSYEQYF.

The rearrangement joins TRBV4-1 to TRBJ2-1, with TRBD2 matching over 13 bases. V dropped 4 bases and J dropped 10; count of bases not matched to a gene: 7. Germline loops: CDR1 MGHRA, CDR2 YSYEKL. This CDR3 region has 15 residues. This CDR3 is CASSPGLAGVREQFF. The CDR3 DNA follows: TGCGCCAGCAGCCCAGGACTAGCGGGAGTCCGCGAGCAGTTCTTC.

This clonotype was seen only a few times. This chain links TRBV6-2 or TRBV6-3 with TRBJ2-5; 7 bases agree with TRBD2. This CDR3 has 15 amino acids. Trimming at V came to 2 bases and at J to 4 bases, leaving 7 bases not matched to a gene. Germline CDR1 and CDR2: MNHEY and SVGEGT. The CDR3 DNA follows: TGTGCCAGCAGTTACACCCTTCCGGGGGGAGAGACCCAGTACTTC. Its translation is CASSYTLPGGETQYF.

The CDR3 DNA reads as TGTGCCATCAGTGGTGAGAAGTACCAAGAGACCCAGTACTTC. Its translation is CAISGEKYQETQYF. The chain combines TRBV10-3 with TRBJ2-5; D not resolved. The V gene's germline CDR1 is ENHRY and CDR2 SYGVKD. The CDR3 is 14 residues long. Trimming removed 4 bases from V and 0 bases from J, with 9 bases in between.

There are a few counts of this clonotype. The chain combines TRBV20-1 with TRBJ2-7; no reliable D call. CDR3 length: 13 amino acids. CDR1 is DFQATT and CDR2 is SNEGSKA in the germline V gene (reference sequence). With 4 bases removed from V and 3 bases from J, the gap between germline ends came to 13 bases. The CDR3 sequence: CSATQSRVYEQYF. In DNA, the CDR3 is TGCAGTGCTACCCAAAGTAGGGTCTACGAGCAGTACTTC.

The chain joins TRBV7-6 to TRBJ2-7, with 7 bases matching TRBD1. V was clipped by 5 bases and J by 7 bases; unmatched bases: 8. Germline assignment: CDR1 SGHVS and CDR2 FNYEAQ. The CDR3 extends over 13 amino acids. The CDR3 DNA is TGTGCCAGCAGCACCGACAGGGCGAGGGAGCAGTACTTC. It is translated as CASSTDRAREQYF.

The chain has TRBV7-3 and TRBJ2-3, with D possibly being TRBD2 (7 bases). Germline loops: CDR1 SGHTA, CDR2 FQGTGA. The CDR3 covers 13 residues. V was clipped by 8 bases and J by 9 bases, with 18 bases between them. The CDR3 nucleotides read TGTGCCAGCGTAGCTAGTGGGGGGGGCACGCAGTATTTT. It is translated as CASVASGGGTQYF.

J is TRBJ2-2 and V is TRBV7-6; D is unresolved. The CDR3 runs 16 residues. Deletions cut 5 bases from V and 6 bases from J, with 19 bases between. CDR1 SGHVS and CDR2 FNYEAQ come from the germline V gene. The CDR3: CASSPRSGSVSGELFF. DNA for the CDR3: TGTGCCAGCAGCCCCCGTAGTGGGTCGGTCTCCGGGGAGCTGTTTTTT. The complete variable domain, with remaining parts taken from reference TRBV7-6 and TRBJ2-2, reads GAGVSQSPRYKVTKRGQDVALRCDPISGHVSLYWYRQALGQGPEFLTYFNYEAQQDKSGLPNDRFSAERPEGSISTLTIQRTEQRDSAMYRCASSPRSGSVSGELFFGEGSRLTVL.

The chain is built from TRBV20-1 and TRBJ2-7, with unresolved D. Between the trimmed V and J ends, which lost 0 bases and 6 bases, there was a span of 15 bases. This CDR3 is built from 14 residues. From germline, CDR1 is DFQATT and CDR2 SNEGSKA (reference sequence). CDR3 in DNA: TGCAGTGCTAGAGATTATCCTGGTACAGCCGAGCAGTACTTC. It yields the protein CSARDYPGTAEQYF.

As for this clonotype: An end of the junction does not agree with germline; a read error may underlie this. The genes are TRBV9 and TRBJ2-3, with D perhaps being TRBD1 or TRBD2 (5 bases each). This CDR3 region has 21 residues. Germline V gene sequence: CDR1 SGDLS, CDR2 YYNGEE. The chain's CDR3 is CASSVLGLTRIDSPSTETQYF. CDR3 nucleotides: TGTGCCAGCAGCGTTCTGGGGCTTACTAGAATCGATTCCCCTAGCACAGAGACGCAGTATTTT. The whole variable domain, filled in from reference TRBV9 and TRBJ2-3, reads DSGVTQTPKHLITATGQRVTLRCSPRSGDLSVYWYQQSLDQGLQFLIQYYNGEERAKGNILERFSAQQFPDLHSELNLSSLELGDSALYFCASSVLGLTRIDSPSTETQYFGPGTRLTVL.

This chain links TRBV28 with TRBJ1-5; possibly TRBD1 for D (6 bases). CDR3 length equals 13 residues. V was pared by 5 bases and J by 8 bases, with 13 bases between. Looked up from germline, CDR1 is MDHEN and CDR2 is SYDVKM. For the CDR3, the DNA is TGTGCCAGCAGTCGGACAGAATTTGAGCCCCAGCATTTT. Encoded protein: CASSRTEFEPQHF.

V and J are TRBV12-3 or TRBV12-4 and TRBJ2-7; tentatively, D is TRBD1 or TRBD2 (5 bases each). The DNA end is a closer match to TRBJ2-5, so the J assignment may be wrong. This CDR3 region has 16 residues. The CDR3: CASSSTGTSRKETQYF. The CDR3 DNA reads TGTGCCAGCAGTTCCACCGGGACCAGCCGGAAAGAGACCCAGTACTTC.

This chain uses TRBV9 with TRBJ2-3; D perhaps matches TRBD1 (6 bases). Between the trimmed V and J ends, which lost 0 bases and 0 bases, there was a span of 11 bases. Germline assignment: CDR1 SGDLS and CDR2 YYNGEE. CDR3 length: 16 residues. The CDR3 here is CASSVARGRSTDTQYF. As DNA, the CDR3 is TGTGCCAGCAGCGTAGCAAGGGGGAGAAGCACAGATACGCAGTATTTT.

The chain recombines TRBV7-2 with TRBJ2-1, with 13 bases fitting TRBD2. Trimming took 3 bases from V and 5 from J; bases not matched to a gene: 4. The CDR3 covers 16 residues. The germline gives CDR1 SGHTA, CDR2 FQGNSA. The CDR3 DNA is TGTGCCAGCAGCTTCGGAACTAGCGGGAGGGACAATGAGCAGTTCTTC. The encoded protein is CASSFGTSGRDNEQFF.

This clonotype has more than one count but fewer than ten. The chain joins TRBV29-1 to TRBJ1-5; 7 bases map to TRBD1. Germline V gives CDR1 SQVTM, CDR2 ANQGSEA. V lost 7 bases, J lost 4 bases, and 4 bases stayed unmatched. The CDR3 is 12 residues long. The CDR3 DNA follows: TGCAGCGCGGGACAGCTGAATCAGCCCCAGCATTTT. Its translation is CSAGQLNQPQHF.

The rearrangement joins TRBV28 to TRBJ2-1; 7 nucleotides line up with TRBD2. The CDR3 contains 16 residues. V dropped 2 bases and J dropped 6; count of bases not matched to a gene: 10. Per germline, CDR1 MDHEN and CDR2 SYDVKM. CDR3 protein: CASSLIGGSLGNEQFF. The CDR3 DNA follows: TGTGCCAGCAGTTTAATTGGCGGGAGCCTGGGCAATGAGCAGTTCTTC.

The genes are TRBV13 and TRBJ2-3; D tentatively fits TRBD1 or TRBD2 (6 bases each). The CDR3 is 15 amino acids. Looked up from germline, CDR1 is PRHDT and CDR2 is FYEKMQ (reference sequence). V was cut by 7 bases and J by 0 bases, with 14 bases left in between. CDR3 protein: CASNGGGSSTDTQYF. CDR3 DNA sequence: TGTGCCAGCAACGGAGGGGGATCAAGCACAGATACGCAGTATTTT. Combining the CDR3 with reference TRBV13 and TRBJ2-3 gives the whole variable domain AAGVIQSPRHLIKEKRETATLKCYPIPRHDTVYWYQQGPGQDPQFLISFYEKMQSDKGSIPDRFSAQQFSDYHSELNMSSLELGDSALYFCASNGGGSSTDTQYFGPGTRLTVL.

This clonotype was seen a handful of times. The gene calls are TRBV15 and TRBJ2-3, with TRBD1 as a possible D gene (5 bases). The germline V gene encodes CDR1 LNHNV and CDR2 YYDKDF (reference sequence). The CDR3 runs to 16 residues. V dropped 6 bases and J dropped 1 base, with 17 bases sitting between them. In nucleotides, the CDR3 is TGTGCCACCAGAGAAGAAGTAGGGGCTCGCACAGATACGCAGTATTTT. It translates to CATREEVGARTDTQYF. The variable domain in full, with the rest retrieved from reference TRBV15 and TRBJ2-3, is DAMVIQNPRYQVTQFGKPVTLSCSQTLNHNVMYWYQQKSSQAPKLLFHYYDKDFNNEADTPDNFQSRRPNTSFCFLDIRSPGLGDTAMYLCATREEVGARTDTQYFGPGTRLTVL.

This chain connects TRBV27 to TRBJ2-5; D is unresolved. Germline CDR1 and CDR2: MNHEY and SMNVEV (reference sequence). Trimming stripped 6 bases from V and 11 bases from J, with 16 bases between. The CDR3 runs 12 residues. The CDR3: CASSLRSNEQYF. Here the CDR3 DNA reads TGTGCCAGCAGCCTAAGGAGCAATGAGCAGTACTTC.

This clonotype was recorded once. The CDR3 sequence is CATSSRDYGSYGQYF. For the CDR3, the DNA is TGTGCCACCAGCAGCAGGGATTACGGCTCCTACGGGCAGTACTTC. This chain links TRBV15 with TRBJ2-4; possible D gene TRBD1, 5 bases. Germline CDR1 is LNHNV and CDR2 is YYDKDF (reference sequence). This CDR3 contains 15 residues. V lost 3 bases and J 13 bases, leaving 22 bases between the germline ends.

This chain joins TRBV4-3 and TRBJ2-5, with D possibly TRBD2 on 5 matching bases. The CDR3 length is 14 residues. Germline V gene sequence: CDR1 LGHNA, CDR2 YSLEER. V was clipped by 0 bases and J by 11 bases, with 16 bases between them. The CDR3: CASSQDLVSWEQYF. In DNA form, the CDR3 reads TGCGCCAGCAGCCAAGATTTGGTGTCTTGGGAGCAGTACTTC.

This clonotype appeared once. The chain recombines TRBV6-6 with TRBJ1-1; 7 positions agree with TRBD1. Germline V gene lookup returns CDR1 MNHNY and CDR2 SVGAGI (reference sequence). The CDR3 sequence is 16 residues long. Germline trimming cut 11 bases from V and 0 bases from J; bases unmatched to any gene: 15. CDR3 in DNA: TGTGCCGGCGGGGGGAGACAGGGTGTCGTGAACACTGAAGCTTTCTTT. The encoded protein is CAGGGRQGVVNTEAFF.

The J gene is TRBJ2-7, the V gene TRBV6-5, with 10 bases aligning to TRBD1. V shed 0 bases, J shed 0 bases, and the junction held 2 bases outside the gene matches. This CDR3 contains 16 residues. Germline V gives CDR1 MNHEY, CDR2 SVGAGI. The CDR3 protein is CASSYSRDRGSYEQYF. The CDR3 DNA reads TGTGCCAGCAGTTACTCGAGGGACAGGGGCTCCTACGAGCAGTACTTC.

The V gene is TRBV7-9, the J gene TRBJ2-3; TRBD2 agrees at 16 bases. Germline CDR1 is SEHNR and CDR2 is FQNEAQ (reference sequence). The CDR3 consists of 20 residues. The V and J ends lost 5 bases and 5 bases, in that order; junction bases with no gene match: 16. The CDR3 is CASSGTASGTSGRALDTQYF. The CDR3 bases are TGTGCCAGCAGCGGAACCGCTTCCGGGACTAGCGGGAGGGCCTTAGATACGCAGTATTTT. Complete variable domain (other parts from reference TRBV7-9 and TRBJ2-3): DTGVSQNPRHKITKRGQNVTFRCDPISEHNRLYWYRQTLGQGPEFLTYFQNEAQLEKSRLLSDRFSAERPKGSFSTLEIQRTEQGDSAMYLCASSGTASGTSGRALDTQYFGPGTRLTVL.

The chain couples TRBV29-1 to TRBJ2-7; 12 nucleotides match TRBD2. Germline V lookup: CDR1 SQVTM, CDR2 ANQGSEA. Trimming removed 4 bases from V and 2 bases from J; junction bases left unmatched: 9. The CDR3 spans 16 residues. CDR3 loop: CSVAGELAGGPYEQYF. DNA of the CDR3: TGCAGCGTTGCGGGAGAGCTAGCGGGAGGGCCCTACGAGCAGTACTTC.

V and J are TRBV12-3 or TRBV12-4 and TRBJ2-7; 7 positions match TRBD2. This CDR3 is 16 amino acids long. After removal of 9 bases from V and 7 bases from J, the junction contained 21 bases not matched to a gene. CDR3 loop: CARKIAPGRELGEQYF. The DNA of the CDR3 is TGTGCCAGAAAGATAGCACCCGGGCGGGAGCTCGGGGAGCAGTACTTC.

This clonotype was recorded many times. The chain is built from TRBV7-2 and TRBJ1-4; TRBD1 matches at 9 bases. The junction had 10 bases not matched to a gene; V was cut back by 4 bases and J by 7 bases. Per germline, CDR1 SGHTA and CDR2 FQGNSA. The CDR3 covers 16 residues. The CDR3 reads CASSSTPGQGVEKLFF. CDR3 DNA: TGTGCCAGCAGCTCTACACCGGGACAGGGTGTTGAAAAACTGTTTTTT.

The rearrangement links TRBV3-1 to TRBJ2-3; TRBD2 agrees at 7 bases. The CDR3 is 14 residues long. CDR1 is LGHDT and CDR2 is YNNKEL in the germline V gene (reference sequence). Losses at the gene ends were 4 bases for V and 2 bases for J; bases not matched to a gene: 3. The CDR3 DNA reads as TGTGCCAGCAGCCGGGGGACTACCACAGATACGCAGTATTTT. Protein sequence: CASSRGTTTDTQYF.